This entry lists 22 T cell receptor beta chains sequenced from one sample in a study of T cell clones after liver transplantation. Profiling relied on immunoSEQ multiplex PCR, and the TCRdb table lists in-frame clones only, not all of them. The sample lists 45,000 to 55,000 clones; roughly 84% were seen once. The source was CD4+ T cells from blood, collected before liver transplant. The receptors originated from a human donor who received a liver transplant.

The chain has TRBV7-9 and TRBJ2-1; 8 positions match TRBD2. The V segment lost 3 bases and the J segment 6 bases; nucleotides outside the gene matches: 4. The V gene's germline CDR1 is SEHNR and CDR2 FQNEAQ (reference sequence). The CDR3 is 14 amino acids. For the CDR3, the DNA is TGTGCCAGCAGCTTGAGGACTAGCTTCAATGAGCAGTTCTTC. Translation: CASSLRTSFNEQFF.

The chain carries TRBV18 and TRBJ2-3, with D perhaps TRBD1 (6 bases). Between the trimmed V and J ends, which lost 2 bases and 0 bases, there was a span of 12 bases. In germline, CDR1 is KGHSH, CDR2 LQKENI. CDR3 size: 16 residues. The CDR3 loop reads CASSPLGGHSTDTQYF. The CDR3 DNA sequence: TGTGCCAGCTCACCATTAGGGGGTCATAGCACAGATACGCAGTATTTT.

The chain links TRBV6-4 to TRBJ2-1; no clear D gene. CDR1 is MRHNA and CDR2 is SNTAGT in the germline V gene. This CDR3 is 14 amino acids long. V lost 0 bases to trimming and J lost 6 bases, with 9 bases between them. The CDR3 nucleotides are TGTGCCAGCAGTGACTCTACATTCTCCAATGAGCAGTTCTTC. This sequence encodes CASSDSTFSNEQFF.

The chain has TRBV6-5 and TRBJ1-3; 9 nucleotides align to TRBD1. Germline values: CDR1 MNHEY, CDR2 SVGAGI. With V trimmed by 4 bases and J by 2 bases, 6 bases remained unmatched. The CDR3 loop spans 16 amino acids. CDR3 amino acids: CASSSPDRGTGNTIYF. Here the CDR3 DNA reads TGTGCCAGCAGTTCACCGGACAGGGGAACTGGAAACACCATATATTTT.

The chain links TRBV6-1 to TRBJ1-5, with unresolved D. CDR1 is MNHNS and CDR2 is SASEGT in the germline V gene. The CDR3 contains 13 residues. V gave up 8 bases and J gave up 0 bases, with 8 bases separating them. The CDR3 DNA reads TGTGCCAGCGAAAAAGATAGCAATCAGCCCCAGCATTTT. Its protein product is CASEKDSNQPQHF.

The rearrangement uses TRBV6-1 and TRBJ1-5; 7 nucleotides agree with TRBD1. V lost 2 bases and J lost 2; bases outside the gene matches: 3. Germline CDR1 reads MNHNS; CDR2 reads SASEGT. The CDR3 is made up of 15 amino acids. The CDR3 DNA sequence: TGTGCCAGCAGTGAAAGGGGGCACGGCAATCAGCCCCAGCATTTT. It yields the protein CASSERGHGNQPQHF.

V and J are TRBV4-1 and TRBJ1-1, with D possibly matching TRBD1 (5 bases). The CDR3 is 18 amino acids. Trimming removed 1 base from V and 1 base from J, with 19 bases in between. Germline CDR1 and CDR2: MGHRA and YSYEKL. The CDR3 loop is CASSQARFRVLGNTEAFF. CDR3 DNA sequence: TGCGCCAGCAGCCAAGCAAGATTCAGGGTTCTGGGGAACACTGAAGCTTTCTTT.

The chain employs TRBV19 and TRBJ2-5; 7 bases are a match to TRBD1. Germline lookup yields CDR1 LNHDA and CDR2 SQIVND (reference sequence). V dropped 5 bases and J dropped 4; count of bases not matched to a gene: 16. This CDR3 region has 17 residues. CDR3 coding DNA: TGTGCCAGTAGTTACACAGGGGTTCTCTCTAAGGGAGAGACCCAGTACTTC. Translated: CASSYTGVLSKGETQYF.

The chain is built from TRBV19 and TRBJ2-7, with D tentatively TRBD1 (6 bases). V was trimmed by 4 bases and J by 4 bases, leaving 14 bases between them. The germline CDR1 and CDR2 sequences are LNHDA and SQIVND (reference sequence). The CDR3 is 14 amino acids. The CDR3 bases are TGTGCCAGTAGTAGTCGGGACAAAGTTTACGAGCAGTACTTC. Translating gives CASSSRDKVYEQYF.

Remarks on this clone: Other DNA sequences in the same sample also yield this CDR3. This chain joins TRBV29-1 and TRBJ2-5; 13 positions agree with TRBD2. With 8 bases clipped from V and 2 bases from J, the junction kept 14 bases outside the gene matches. CDR1 SQVTM and CDR2 ANQGSEA come from the germline V gene. The CDR3 sequence is 17 residues long. CDR3 nucleotide sequence: TGCAGCTCAACCGGGACTAGCGGGGAGTTAGAGCAAGAGACCCAGTACTTC. As protein: CSSTGTSGELEQETQYF.

This rearrangement joins TRBV19 to TRBJ1-1; 8 bases match TRBD1. The CDR3 loop spans 13 amino acids. V was clipped by 6 bases and J by 5 bases; unmatched bases: 5. The V gene's germline CDR1 is LNHDA and CDR2 SQIVND (reference sequence). The CDR3 DNA reads as TGTGCCAGTAGCCGACAGGGGCAGACTGAAGCTTTCTTT. It yields the protein CASSRQGQTEAFF.

The rearrangement links TRBV7-9 to TRBJ2-6; D not certain. This CDR3 contains 13 residues. Between the trimmed V and J ends, which lost 7 bases and 4 bases, there was a span of 8 bases. Germline CDR1 reads SEHNR; CDR2 reads FQNEAQ (reference sequence). CDR3: CASIRAGANVLTF. The CDR3 DNA is TGTGCCAGCATTCGAGCAGGGGCCAACGTCCTGACTTTC.

This chain uses TRBV19 with TRBJ2-6; D possibly uses TRBD1 or TRBD2 (5 bases each). CDR1 is LNHDA and CDR2 is SQIVND in the germline V gene (reference sequence). CDR3 length equals 14 residues. The ends were cut back, 6 bases at V and 3 bases at J, with 9 bases in the middle. The CDR3 region is CASSGASGANVLTF. The CDR3, as DNA: TGTGCCAGTAGCGGGGCTAGTGGGGCCAACGTCCTGACTTTC. The full variable domain, with the rest looked up from reference TRBV19 and TRBJ2-6, is DGGITQSPKYLFRKEGQNVTLSCEQNLNHDAMYWYRQDPGQGLRLIYYSQIVNDFQKGDIAEGYSVSREKKESFPLTVTSAQKNPTAFYLCASSGASGANVLTFGAGSRLTVL.

The rearrangement uses TRBV4-3 and TRBJ2-7; 7 bases match TRBD1. From germline, CDR1 is LGHNA and CDR2 YSLEER. V dropped 4 bases and J dropped 7; count of bases not matched to a gene: 16. This CDR3 region has 16 residues. CDR3 nucleotides: TGCGCCAGCAGCCGACAGGGCCGGGTCCCGTCGGAAGAGCAGTACTTC. Translated, it gives CASSRQGRVPSEEQYF.

CDR3 bases: TGTGCCAGCTACGGGACAGATACGCAGTATTTT. It specifies CASYGTDTQYF. J is TRBJ2-3 and V is TRBV2, with D uncertain. Per the germline V gene, CDR1 is SNHLY and CDR2 is FYNNEI. V shed 8 bases and J shed 3 bases, with 6 bases lying between them. There are 11 residues in the CDR3.

CDR3 nucleotide sequence: TGTGCCAGCAGCCCAAAACAGGGATTTTACGAGCAGTACTTC. Translating gives CASSPKQGFYEQYF. V is TRBV11-2 and J is TRBJ2-7; D might be TRBD1 (6 bases). The germline V gene has CDR1 SGHAT and CDR2 FQNNGV. V was shortened by 5 bases and J by 4 bases, with 15 bases between the two germline ends. The CDR3 is 14 amino acids.

The CDR3 region has the DNA TGTGCCAGCAGTCTAGCGGAGGAGACCCAGTACTTC. It codes for CASSLAEETQYF. V is TRBV7-6 and J is TRBJ2-5, with 7 bases matching TRBD2. The germline CDR1 and CDR2 sequences are SGHVS and FNYEAQ. The CDR3 contains 12 residues. Trimming cost V 6 bases and J 5 bases; bases outside gene matches: 3.

CDR3 residues: CASSSPNSYEQYF. CDR3 coding DNA: TGCGCCAGCAGCTCTCCAAACTCCTACGAGCAGTACTTC. V is TRBV5-1 and J is TRBJ2-7, with D hard to call. CDR1 SGHRS and CDR2 YFSETQ come from the germline V gene. There are 13 residues in the CDR3. The V gene lost 3 bases and the J gene lost 0 bases, with 7 bases spanning the gap.

This clone was seen a single time. The chain carries TRBV5-4 and TRBJ1-1, with D perhaps matching TRBD1 (6 bases). Germline assignment: CDR1 SGHNT and CDR2 YYREEE (reference sequence). There are 15 residues in the CDR3. With 2 bases removed from V and 3 bases from J, the gap between germline ends came to 14 bases. Written as DNA, the CDR3 is TGTGCCAGCAGCTTTGCGGGGGCGTTATACACTGAAGCTTTCTTT. Amino acids: CASSFAGALYTEAFF.

The chain links TRBV5-5 to TRBJ1-1; no firm D call. CDR1 SGHKS and CDR2 YYEKEE come from the germline V gene (reference sequence). Trimming stripped 2 bases from V and 4 bases from J, with 9 bases between. The CDR3 loop spans 13 amino acids. The CDR3 protein is CASSFSGRTEAFF. DNA for the CDR3: TGTGCCAGCAGCTTCTCCGGGCGCACTGAAGCTTTCTTT.

This chain uses TRBV5-5 with TRBJ1-1, with 9 positions matching TRBD1. V gave up 1 base and J gave up 11 bases; unmatched junction bases: 9. CDR1 and CDR2 (germline): SGHKS, YYEKEE (reference sequence). The CDR3 totals 14 residues. The DNA for the CDR3 is TGTGCCAGCAGCTTGAACAGGGGGCTGAGTGTGGCTTTCTTT. Residues: CASSLNRGLSVAFF.

This rearrangement joins TRBV4-3 to TRBJ1-5, with D perhaps TRBD1 (5 bases). In germline, CDR1 is LGHNA, CDR2 YSLEER. The CDR3 loop spans 16 amino acids. V lost 1 base and J lost 4, with 14 bases in between. The CDR3 nucleotides read TGCGCCAGCAGCCAAGTTCTGGCCCGGGGGAATCAGCCCCAGCATTTT. Translated: CASSQVLARGNQPQHF.